This entry features one T cell receptor beta chain sequence. This entry is derived from a study of shared clonotypes between healthy human individuals. Generated by immunoSEQ multiplex PCR, the TCRdb table keeps only in-frame clones and is missing some. The data hold more than 2,000,000 clones, with more than 80% observed a single time. The CDR3 runs to 12 residues. The chain couples TRBV21-1 to TRBJ2-7. TRBV21-1 is tagged as a pseudogene. The sample comprised naive CD4+ T cells from PBMCs. Documented subset: CD45RA+ positively selected. The TCR comes from a man between 18 and 35 years old in good health. Some clones in this sample may be carry-over from other donors' samples. Here the CDR3 DNA reads TGTGCCGCGGCCTTGGGGGTCCACGAGCAGTACTTC. Residues: CAAALGVHEQYF.